One sample yielded the 24 T cell receptor beta chains listed below, sequenced in a study of T cell responses to AZD1222 COVID-19 vaccine. The protocol was immunoSEQ multiplex PCR, while the TCRdb copy is restricted to in-frame clones and leaves out a portion. The profile shows 90,000 to 120,000 clones, more than 75% of them singletons. The material sequenced was peripheral blood, taken 28 days after the second dose of the MenACWY control vaccine. Receptor source: an adult who received the MenACWY meningococcal vaccine as a control.

This chain joins TRBV7-2 and TRBJ2-2; TRBD1 might be the D (6 bases). Per germline, CDR1 SGHTA and CDR2 FQGNSA. The CDR3 has 14 residues. V was pared by 7 bases and J by 1 base, with 10 bases between. CDR3: CASIDRRNTGELFF. For the CDR3, the DNA is TGTGCCAGCATCGACAGGAGGAACACCGGGGAGCTGTTTTTT.

CDR3 nucleotide sequence: TGTGCCAGCAGTCTCCTACAGGGGGCGGATGGCTACACCTTC. This sequence encodes CASSLLQGADGYTF. V usage is TRBV28 and J usage is TRBJ1-2; 9 nucleotides line up with TRBD1. Germline CDR1 is MDHEN and CDR2 is SYDVKM. The CDR3 has 14 amino acids. V lost 5 bases to trimming and J lost 6 bases; unmatched junction nucleotides: 7.

J is TRBJ1-5 and V is TRBV18, with D perhaps matching TRBD1 (5 bases). V was pared by 2 bases and J by 5 bases, with 16 bases between. From germline, CDR1 is KGHSH and CDR2 LQKENI. The CDR3 runs to 16 residues. The CDR3 sequence: CASSPGSGVGDQPQHF. CDR3 nucleotides: TGTGCCAGCTCACCAGGTTCGGGTGTAGGGGATCAGCCCCAGCATTTT.

The chain has TRBV25-1 and TRBJ2-7, with D perhaps assigned TRBD1 or TRBD2 (6 bases each). Trimming removed 2 bases from V and 2 bases from J, with 19 bases in between. The V gene's germline CDR1 is MGHDK and CDR2 SYGVNS. The CDR3 length is 17 residues. CDR3 bases: TGTGCCAGCAGTGAAAAGAGGAGGGGAGGACAGACCTACGAGCAGTACTTC. It codes for CASSEKRRGGQTYEQYF.

The chain is built from TRBV10-3 and TRBJ2-3; D remains unclear. CDR1 and CDR2 from the germline V gene are ENHRY and SYGVKD. Trimming cost V 0 bases and J 3 bases, with 7 bases left between them. CDR3 length: 14 residues. The CDR3 loop reads CAISESGQTDTQYF. The CDR3 bases are TGTGCCATCAGTGAGTCGGGCCAGACAGATACGCAGTATTTT.

The V call is TRBV7-2, the J call TRBJ2-5; D uncertain. The CDR3 has 14 amino acids. V lost 1 base and J 2 bases, leaving 8 bases between the germline ends. The germline CDR1 and CDR2 sequences are SGHTA and FQGNSA. The chain's CDR3 is CASSLGYLQETQYF. The CDR3, as DNA: TGTGCCAGCAGCTTAGGATACTTACAAGAGACCCAGTACTTC.

In this sample, this clone turned up once. The CDR3 bases are TGTGCCAGCAGCTTGGGCGCCGGACTAGCGGGGGCAGATACGCAGTATTTT. It specifies CASSLGAGLAGADTQYF. The chain combines TRBV5-4 with TRBJ2-3, with 13 positions matching TRBD2. The CDR3 contains 17 residues. CDR1 and CDR2 (germline): SGHNT, YYREEE (reference sequence). The J segment lost 4 bases and the V segment lost 0 bases, leaving 5 bases of the junction unmatched.

The chain couples TRBV4-3 to TRBJ2-5; TRBD2 matches at 7 bases. Germline trimming cut 4 bases from V and 1 base from J; bases unmatched to any gene: 12. Germline CDR1 reads LGHNA; CDR2 reads YSLEER. This CDR3 contains 17 residues. CDR3 residues: CASSPGGKRGGQETQYF. CDR3 nucleotide sequence: TGCGCCAGCAGCCCGGGAGGAAAGCGGGGCGGCCAAGAGACCCAGTACTTC.

The chain links TRBV5-1 to TRBJ2-2; 7 nucleotides match TRBD1. CDR3 length: 17 amino acids. V was clipped by 4 bases and J by 6 bases; unmatched bases: 15. From germline, CDR1 is SGHRS and CDR2 YFSETQ. CDR3 nucleotides: TGCGCCAGCAGCCGGGACAGTGCGGCCCTTTTGGCCGGGGAGCTGTTTTTT. The encoded protein is CASSRDSAALLAGELFF.

The chain is built from TRBV28 and TRBJ2-7; D not certain. CDR1 MDHEN and CDR2 SYDVKM come from the germline V gene. Trimming removed 3 bases at V and 4 bases at J, with 7 bases between. This CDR3 is built from 12 residues. This CDR3 reads CASSFLVYEQYF. CDR3 nucleotide sequence: TGTGCCAGCAGTTTCTTGGTTTACGAGCAGTACTTC. The full variable domain, rest sourced from reference TRBV28 and TRBJ2-7, is DVKVTQSSRYLVKRTGEKVFLECVQDMDHENMFWYRQDPGLGLRLIYFSYDVKMKEKGDIPEGYSVSREKKERFSLILESASTNQTSMYLCASSFLVYEQYFGPGTRLTVT.

V is TRBV28 and J is TRBJ1-4, with 9 bases lining up with TRBD1. The J segment lost 8 bases and the V segment lost 6 bases, leaving 7 bases of the junction unmatched. CDR3 length equals 14 residues. Germline-derived CDR1 and CDR2 are MDHEN and SYDVKM. This CDR3 reads CASSPYRGQEKLFF. CDR3 DNA sequence: TGTGCCAGCAGCCCCTACAGGGGGCAAGAAAAACTGTTTTTT.

The chain has TRBV7-6 and TRBJ1-2; possible D gene TRBD1, 6 bases. The germline gives CDR1 SGHVS, CDR2 FNYEAQ. Trimming left V 0 bases short and J 3 bases short, with 11 bases between. CDR3 size: 15 residues. The CDR3, as DNA: TGTGCCAGCAGCTTAGCCGGATACAGGGACTATGGCTACACCTTC. As protein: CASSLAGYRDYGYTF.

J is TRBJ1-1 and V is TRBV27, with D unresolved. This CDR3 comprises 12 residues. Trimming took off 2 bases at V and 6 bases at J, with 7 bases between the two ends. Per germline, CDR1 MNHEY and CDR2 SMNVEV (reference sequence). CDR3 sequence (DNA): TGTGCCAGCAGTTTAGTGGGTGCTGAAGCTTTCTTT. Protein product: CASSLVGAEAFF.

This rearrangement joins TRBV19 to TRBJ2-5; 7 bases agree with TRBD1. Germline CDR1 LNHDA, CDR2 SQIVND (reference sequence). The CDR3 covers 15 residues. Losses at the gene ends were 4 bases for V and 2 bases for J; bases not matched to a gene: 7. The CDR3 nucleotides read TGTGCCAGTAGTAAAGGCCCGACAGGGCAAGAGACCCAGTACTTC. Protein sequence: CASSKGPTGQETQYF. Using reference TRBV19 and TRBJ2-5 for the parts outside the CDR3, the full variable domain is DGGITQSPKYLFRKEGQNVTLSCEQNLNHDAMYWYRQDPGQGLRLIYYSQIVNDFQKGDIAEGYSVSREKKESFPLTVTSAQKNPTAFYLCASSKGPTGQETQYFGPGTRLLVL.

CDR3 DNA: TGTGCCAGCGGAGCCGGTTCGGGGGAAGAGACCCAGTACTTC. Translation gives CASGAGSGEETQYF. The chain couples TRBV9 to TRBJ2-5; D is perhaps TRBD2 (6 bases). Deletions cut 7 bases from V and 3 bases from J, with 16 bases between. The CDR3 runs to 14 residues. The germline V gene has CDR1 SGDLS and CDR2 YYNGEE.

The chain is built from TRBV5-1 and TRBJ2-7, with 8 bases fitting TRBD2. The J segment lost 6 bases and the V segment lost 0 bases, leaving 8 bases of the junction unmatched. Germline V gene sequence: CDR1 SGHRS, CDR2 YFSETQ. This CDR3 spans 15 amino acids. The CDR3 DNA reads TGCGCCAGCAGCTTGGTCCGGGGGGGCCTCGGCGAGCAGTACTTC. Encoded protein: CASSLVRGGLGEQYF.

At least ten counts were recorded for this clone. The chain has TRBV6-5 and TRBJ2-1, with D maybe TRBD1 (6 bases). Germline values: CDR1 MNHEY, CDR2 SVGAGI. Trimming shortened V by 6 bases and J by 7 bases, and 19 bases separated the two germline ends. The CDR3 sequence is 15 residues long. In DNA, the CDR3 is TGTGCCAGCAGCAGGGGTCCACCCCCCTGGAATGAGCAGTTCTTC. Translated: CASSRGPPPWNEQFF.

V and J are TRBV6-5 and TRBJ2-5; no firm D call. Trimming took 10 bases from V and 4 from J, leaving 19 bases between them. The CDR3 sequence is 14 residues long. Germline V gene data show CDR1 as MNHEY and CDR2 as SVGAGI. The CDR3 region has the DNA TGTGCCACCCAGGACCCTGGGGTGGGAGAGACCCAGTACTTC. Residues: CATQDPGVGETQYF.

V and J are TRBV28 and TRBJ1-1; D remains unclear. The CDR3 covers 10 residues. The germline V gene encodes CDR1 MDHEN and CDR2 SYDVKM. Deletions cut 7 bases from V and 4 bases from J, with 4 bases between. The CDR3 loop is CASKGTEAFF. CDR3 DNA: TGTGCCAGCAAAGGCACTGAAGCTTTCTTT. The whole variable domain, filled in from reference TRBV28 and TRBJ1-1, reads DVKVTQSSRYLVKRTGEKVFLECVQDMDHENMFWYRQDPGLGLRLIYFSYDVKMKEKGDIPEGYSVSREKKERFSLILESASTNQTSMYLCASKGTEAFFGQGTRLTVV.

CDR3 coding DNA: TGTGCCAGCAGTCGTGGGACTAGCGGGGGAGGGTTCTTC. Encoded protein: CASSRGTSGGGFF. The J gene is TRBJ2-1, the V gene TRBV6-2 or TRBV6-3; 14 nucleotides agree with TRBD2. Germline CDR1 is MNHEY and CDR2 is SVGEGT. After removal of 5 bases from V and 15 bases from J, the junction contained 6 bases not matched to a gene. The CDR3 runs 13 residues.

This sequence joins TRBV7-9 and TRBJ2-7, with TRBD1 matching 7 bases. CDR3 length: 16 amino acids. Trimming cost V 8 bases and J 5 bases; bases outside gene matches: 18. From germline, CDR1 is SEHNR and CDR2 FQNEAQ (reference sequence). For the CDR3, the DNA is TGTGCCAGCTCCAAATCCCTACAGGGGCCCAGGAACGAGCAGTACTTC. Translating gives CASSKSLQGPRNEQYF.

The genes are TRBV28 and TRBJ2-3; perhaps D is TRBD1 or TRBD2 (6 bases each). This CDR3 comprises 15 residues. Germline-derived CDR1 and CDR2 are MDHEN and SYDVKM. The V end was cut by 6 bases, the J end by 6 bases, with 19 bases between. CDR3 DNA sequence: TGTGCCAGCAGCTCGACGGGGGCAGGAGTTGATACGCAGTATTTT. The encoded protein is CASSSTGAGVDTQYF.

This sequence joins TRBV5-5 and TRBJ2-7; no clear D. Germline CDR1 is SGHKS and CDR2 is YYEKEE (reference sequence). V lost 1 base, J lost 3 bases, and 14 bases lay in between. The CDR3 sequence is 15 residues long. CDR3 in amino acids: CASSLSPSGDYEQYF. In nucleotides, the CDR3 is TGTGCCAGCAGCTTGTCGCCTTCTGGCGACTACGAGCAGTACTTC. Together with reference TRBV5-5 and TRBJ2-7, the CDR3 gives the full variable domain: DAGVTQSPTHLIKTRGQQVTLRCSPISGHKSVSWYQQVLGQGPQFIFQYYEKEERGRGNFPDRFSARQFPNYSSELNVNALLLGDSALYLCASSLSPSGDYEQYFGPGTRLTVT.

CDR3 nucleotide sequence: TGTGCCAGCAGCCAAGATCTGCGACAGCCGTCAACTAATGAAAAACTGTTTTTT. Its translation is CASSQDLRQPSTNEKLFF. The rearrangement uses TRBV4-2 and TRBJ1-4; possible D gene TRBD1, 5 bases. Germline V CDR1 and CDR2: LGHNA, YNFKEQ. V was trimmed by 0 bases and J by 0 bases, leaving 14 bases between them. The CDR3 has 18 residues.